This T cell receptor beta chain derives from a study of blood T cell repertoires in COVID-19. The wider study: Samples taken during acute and convalescent COVID-19 were collected in the United States, Italy and Spain. Sources were T cells, B-cell-depleted T cells, or PBMCs; the material itself was cDNA or gDNA.

The CDR3 is 15 residues long. V was clipped by 0 bases and J by 6 bases; unmatched bases: 3. Germline V lookup: CDR1 SGHDT, CDR2 YYEEEE. Original processing notes: Using reference gene primer amplification, nucleated cell counts were estimated. Assay used: immunoSEQ multiplex PCR; TCRdb lists only in-frame clones, some missing. That table supplies the V and J calls and clone size; D and trimming were determined from the DNA. The top ten clones hold about 7% of a sample with 200,000 to 300,000 clones, around 87% of them seen once. This TCR came from a man aged 60 to 75 who had recovered from COVID-19. Sequenced sample: peripheral blood. V gene TRBV5-6 combines with J gene TRBJ1-4; the match to TRBD1 covers 9 bases. CDR3: CASSLARTGDEKLFF. CDR3 DNA: TGTGCCAGCAGCTTGGCCCGGACAGGGGATGAAAAACTGTTTTTT.